The 18 T cell receptor beta chains below all came from one sample that was sequenced in a study of cytomegalovirus exposure and HLA in healthy donors. It was with 60 Vbeta and 13 Jbeta primers that the PCR ran. Clones were sequenced by immunoSEQ multiplex PCR, and TCRdb holds only the in-frame ones, with some missing. The sample yields about 93,000 clones, around 81% seen once. The sample comprised PBMCs. The source is a man younger than 45 in good health and CMV-seronegative.

This clone occurred once. This chain connects TRBV15 to TRBJ1-1; 7 bases line up with TRBD1. The CDR3 covers 13 residues. The V gene's germline CDR1 is LNHNV and CDR2 YYDKDF (reference sequence). Germline trimming cut 2 bases from V and 10 bases from J; bases unmatched to any gene: 7. The CDR3 DNA sequence: TGTGCCACCAGCAGAAACACAGGGGACGGAGCTTTCTTT. This encodes CATSRNTGDGAFF. The full variable domain, in which reference TRBV15 and TRBJ1-1 provide the parts outside the CDR3, is DAMVIQNPRYQVTQFGKPVTLSCSQTLNHNVMYWYQQKSSQAPKLLFHYYDKDFNNEADTPDNFQSRRPNTSFCFLDIRSPGLGDTAMYLCATSRNTGDGAFFGQGTRLTVV.

The rearrangement links TRBV7-8 to TRBJ2-1; weak D call: TRBD1 (5 bases). Per germline, CDR1 SGHVS and CDR2 FQNEAQ. CDR3 length: 17 amino acids. The V end was cut by 4 bases, the J end by 4 bases, with 20 bases between. Written as DNA, the CDR3 is TGTGCCAGCAGCTCCAGAGTTAAGGAAGGGGCTTACAATGAGCAGTTCTTC. Protein sequence: CASSSRVKEGAYNEQFF.

This chain joins TRBV7-2 and TRBJ2-6, with 8 nucleotides matching TRBD1. The CDR3 is made up of 15 amino acids. Trimming removed 5 bases from V and 3 bases from J; junction bases left unmatched: 3. Germline loops: CDR1 SGHTA, CDR2 FQGNSA. The CDR3 sequence: CASSDDRGGANVLTF. DNA of the CDR3: TGTGCCAGCAGCGACGACAGGGGTGGGGCCAACGTCCTGACTTTC.

The rearrangement joins TRBV7-2 to TRBJ1-2; TRBD1 agrees at 8 bases. V trimming: 1 base; J trimming: 4 bases; junction bases outside the gene matches: 5. Germline V gene data show CDR1 as SGHTA and CDR2 as FQGNSA. The CDR3 extends over 15 amino acids. CDR3 protein: CASSLGLQGGYGYTF. In DNA form, the CDR3 reads TGTGCCAGCAGCTTAGGCTTACAGGGGGGCTATGGCTACACCTTC.

This chain uses TRBV6-6 with TRBJ1-4; 9 nucleotides match TRBD1. The CDR3 sequence is 14 residues long. Unmatched junction bases numbered 6, after V lost 5 bases and J lost 8 bases. The germline CDR1 and CDR2 sequences are MNHNY and SVGAGI (reference sequence). The DNA of the CDR3 is TGTGCCAGCAGTAAAACAGGGGGCAACGAAAAACTGTTTTTT. Its translation is CASSKTGGNEKLFF.

V and J are TRBV27 and TRBJ1-2, with 9 bases fitting TRBD1. The CDR3 length is 13 residues. Germline V gene data show CDR1 as MNHEY and CDR2 as SMNVEV (reference sequence). The V segment lost 7 bases and the J segment 5 bases; nucleotides outside the gene matches: 5. In DNA form, the CDR3 reads TGTGCCAGCAAGCAGGGACAGGGATATGGCTACACCTTC. Encoded protein: CASKQGQGYGYTF.

This chain joins TRBV29-1 and TRBJ1-1, with D hard to call. V lost 2 bases and J lost 6, with 13 bases in between. CDR3 size: 13 residues. The germline V gene has CDR1 SQVTM and CDR2 ANQGSEA. The CDR3 bases are TGCAGCGTTGAAAGACCGAGGGTCTCTGAAGCTTTCTTT. Translated: CSVERPRVSEAFF. Full variable domain (remainder filled in from reference TRBV29-1 and TRBJ1-1): SAVISQKPSRDICQRGTSLTIQCQVDSQVTMMFWYRQQPGQSLTLIATANQGSEATYESGFVIDKFPISRPNLTFSTLTVSNMSPEDSSIYLCSVERPRVSEAFFGQGTRLTVV.

V and J are TRBV9 and TRBJ1-1; the match to TRBD1 covers 7 bases. The CDR3 totals 14 residues. The J segment lost 3 bases and the V segment lost 5 bases, leaving 7 bases of the junction unmatched. CDR1 SGDLS and CDR2 YYNGEE come from the germline V gene. This chain's CDR3 is CASSQGGLDTEAFF. CDR3 DNA: TGTGCCAGCAGTCAGGGGGGCTTGGACACTGAAGCTTTCTTT.

The V and J genes are TRBV11-2 and TRBJ1-2; perhaps TRBD1 as D (5 bases). Looked up from germline, CDR1 is SGHAT and CDR2 is FQNNGV. V was shortened by 5 bases and J by 0 bases, with 19 bases between the two germline ends. The CDR3 contains 17 residues. The CDR3 nucleotides are TGTGCCAGCAGCCCTTCACCCCGGGGGTTCCCTAACTATGGCTACACCTTC. It codes for CASSPSPRGFPNYGYTF.

The V and J genes are TRBV29-1 and TRBJ2-1; TRBD2 aligns across 15 bases. This CDR3 is 16 amino acids long. The germline V gene encodes CDR1 SQVTM and CDR2 ANQGSEA. V shed 7 bases and J 4 bases; nucleotides not matched to a gene: 8. The CDR3 region has the DNA TGCAGCGCAACCGGGACTAGCGGGAGGTTTTACAATGAGCAGTTCTTC. It codes for CSATGTSGRFYNEQFF.

V and J are TRBV5-4 and TRBJ1-6; a possible D gene is TRBD1 (5 bases). This CDR3 is 15 amino acids long. Germline-derived CDR1 and CDR2 are SGHNT and YYREEE (reference sequence). Trimming cost V 1 base and J 6 bases, with 11 bases left between them. The CDR3 loop reads CASSLTWGSNSPLHF. The CDR3 coding sequence is TGTGCCAGCAGCTTGACCTGGGGCAGTAATTCACCCCTCCACTTT.

The chain combines TRBV23-1 with TRBJ1-5; 7 nucleotides line up with TRBD1. TRBV23-1 counts as an open reading frame of uncertain function. Germline trimming cut 3 bases from V and 3 bases from J; bases unmatched to any gene: 2. CDR3 length: 14 residues. In DNA form, the CDR3 reads TGCGCCAGCAGTCATGGGACAGACAATCAGCCCCAGCATTTT. As protein: CASSHGTDNQPQHF.

The DNA of the CDR3 is TGTGCCAGCAGCTTGTCAGGGGTTCATACTGAAGCTTTCTTT. Its protein is CASSLSGVHTEAFF. The chain uses TRBV11-2 and TRBJ1-1, with a possible D match to TRBD1 (6 bases). The germline V gene has CDR1 SGHAT and CDR2 FQNNGV. CDR3 length: 14 residues. The V end lost 3 bases, the J end lost 5 bases, and 13 bases lay between the germline ends.

This chain links TRBV6-1 with TRBJ1-2, with TRBD1 identical over 11 bases. Germline V gene sequence: CDR1 MNHNS, CDR2 SASEGT. J gave up 7 bases and V 7 bases, and 11 bases lay outside the gene matches. The CDR3 is 15 residues long. CDR3 nucleotide sequence: TGTGCCAGCAAAGCCTCCGGGACAGGGGGAGGTGGCTACACCTTC. Encoded protein: CASKASGTGGGGYTF.

The rearrangement joins TRBV5-6 to TRBJ1-2; D is ambiguous. Germline V gene data show CDR1 as SGHDT and CDR2 as YYEEEE. Trimming took off 4 bases at V and 4 bases at J, with 11 bases between the two ends. The CDR3 extends over 13 amino acids. The CDR3 bases are TGTGCCAGCAGCCCATGGGCCGTCTATGGCTACACCTTC. Translation: CASSPWAVYGYTF.

This sequence joins TRBV29-1 and TRBJ1-2; D remains ambiguous. V gave up 7 bases and J gave up 1 base, with 19 bases separating them. There are 15 residues in the CDR3. Germline V gene lookup returns CDR1 SQVTM and CDR2 ANQGSEA. The CDR3 loop is CSARVRDRYNYGYTF. The CDR3 DNA follows: TGCAGCGCGCGGGTCCGGGATCGATATAACTATGGCTACACCTTC. The variable domain in full, with the rest retrieved from reference TRBV29-1 and TRBJ1-2, is SAVISQKPSRDICQRGTSLTIQCQVDSQVTMMFWYRQQPGQSLTLIATANQGSEATYESGFVIDKFPISRPNLTFSTLTVSNMSPEDSSIYLCSARVRDRYNYGYTFGSGTRLTVV.

This rearrangement joins TRBV19 to TRBJ1-1; possibly TRBD1 for D (5 bases). Germline CDR1 reads LNHDA; CDR2 reads SQIVND (reference sequence). The CDR3 length is 13 residues. V lost 8 bases, J lost 7 bases, and 17 bases lay in between. The CDR3 reads CASAKVWGSEAFF. DNA for the CDR3: TGTGCCAGTGCCAAGGTTTGGGGCAGTGAAGCTTTCTTT.

The chain uses TRBV6-5 and TRBJ1-5; D is unclear. The germline CDR1 and CDR2 sequences are MNHEY and SVGAGI. The CDR3 has 14 amino acids. Deletions cut 3 bases from V and 0 bases from J, with 6 bases between. CDR3 DNA sequence: TGTGCCAGCAGTTATTCGGGTAGCAATCAGCCCCAGCATTTT. Translating it yields CASSYSGSNQPQHF.